The source of this T cell receptor beta chain is a study of blood T cell repertoires in COVID-19. Study context: The analysed material was cDNA or gDNA that came from T cells, B-cell-depleted T cells, or PBMCs.

In the source study's methods: Nucleated cell number was recorded as an estimate derived from reference gene primer amplification. Clones were read by immunoSEQ multiplex PCR, and TCRdb kept only the in-frame ones, dropping some. That table furnishes V, J and clone size, whereas the DNA furnished D and trimming. The data hold fewer than 85,000 clones, with about 90% observed a single time. The CDR3 consists of 14 residues. Germline V CDR1 and CDR2: MNHEY, SVGAGI. V was pared by 6 bases and J by 0 bases, with 11 bases between. The chain employs TRBV6-5 and TRBJ1-2; D is possibly TRBD1 (5 bases). Source material: peripheral blood. The receptor was derived from a man in his fifties with active COVID-19. The chain's CDR3 is CASSPRAANYGYTF. CDR3 DNA sequence: TGTGCCAGCAGCCCCAGGGCAGCTAACTATGGCTACACCTTC.